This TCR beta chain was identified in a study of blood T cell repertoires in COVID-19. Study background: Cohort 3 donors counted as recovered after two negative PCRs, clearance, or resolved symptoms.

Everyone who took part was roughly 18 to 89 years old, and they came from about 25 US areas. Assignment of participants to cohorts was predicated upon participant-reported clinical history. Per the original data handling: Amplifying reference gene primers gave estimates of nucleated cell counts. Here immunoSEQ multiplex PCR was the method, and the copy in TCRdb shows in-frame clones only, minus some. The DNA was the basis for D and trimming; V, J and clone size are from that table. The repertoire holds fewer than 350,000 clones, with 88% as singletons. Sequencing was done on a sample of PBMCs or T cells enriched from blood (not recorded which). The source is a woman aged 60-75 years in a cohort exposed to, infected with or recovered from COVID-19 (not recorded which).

In DNA, the CDR3 is TGCGCCAGCAGCTTGGTACAGAACTCTTACAATGAGCAGTTCTTC. It translates to CASSLVQNSYNEQFF. The chain recombines TRBV5-1 with TRBJ2-1; no definite D call. V was shortened by 0 bases and J by 4 bases, with 11 bases between the two germline ends. The CDR3 has 15 amino acids. Germline-derived CDR1 and CDR2 are SGHRS and YFSETQ.